These 8 T cell receptor beta chains share one sample of origin, sequenced in a study of T cell responses to AZD1222 COVID-19 vaccine (dated by TCRdb to the early 2020s). This specimen's time point label, per the study, means: baseline before first vaccination. Reading the label with the study, this specimen's treatment or condition is: meningococcal conjugate vaccine given as trial control. To prepare the library, the immunoSEQ multiplex PCR assay was applied. TCRdb obtained this table from immuneACCESS and retained in-frame rearrangements with V and J assigned. These tables miss some clones; where compared with another copy, unresolved V genes account for less than half of the shortfall, and the remainder is unexplained. Counted in this sample were 150,000 to 200,000 clones; around 87% of them appeared once. Around 2.5% of the sample lies in the top ten. The sample here was peripheral blood, taken on day 0 of MenACWY control vaccination. Source of these receptors: an adult in good health.

This sequence joins TRBV6-5 and TRBJ1-1, with D tentatively TRBD1 (5 bases). Per germline, CDR1 MNHEY and CDR2 SVGAGI. V lost 0 bases and J lost 5, with 16 bases in between. This CDR3 comprises 16 residues. DNA for the CDR3: TGTGCCAGCAGTTACTCCGCCGGGGCCCCACGGACTGAAGCTTTCTTT. It yields the protein CASSYSAGAPRTEAFF.

This chain uses TRBV28 with TRBJ2-5; the D gene could be TRBD1 or TRBD2 (5 bases each). This CDR3 spans 19 amino acids. V lost 6 bases to trimming and J lost 0 bases, with 26 bases between them. In germline, CDR1 is MDHEN, CDR2 SYDVKM. In nucleotides, the CDR3 is TGTGCCAGCAGGTATCAGGAGCCCCTAGGGGAGCCTTACCAAGAGACCCAGTACTTC. This gives the protein CASRYQEPLGEPYQETQYF.

This chain uses TRBV20-1 with TRBJ2-7; no clear D gene. From germline, CDR1 is DFQATT and CDR2 SNEGSKA (reference sequence). Trimming took 3 bases from V and 2 from J, leaving 5 bases between them. CDR3 length: 11 residues. CDR3 coding DNA: TGCAGTGCTAGGAACCCCTACGAGCAGTACTTC. Translating gives CSARNPYEQYF.

This clone was seen only a few times. V gene TRBV7-2 combines with J gene TRBJ2-2, with a possible D match to TRBD1 (5 bases). This CDR3 region has 14 residues. CDR1 and CDR2 (germline): SGHTA, FQGNSA. V lost 3 bases and J lost 6, with 11 bases in between. CDR3 loop: CASSFVQGAGELFF. DNA for the CDR3: TGTGCCAGCAGCTTCGTTCAGGGCGCCGGGGAGCTGTTTTTT. The variable domain in full, completed from reference TRBV7-2 and TRBJ2-2, reads GAGVSQSPSNKVTEKGKDVELRCDPISGHTALYWYRQSLGQGLEFLIYFQGNSAPDKSGLPSDRFSAERTGGSVSTLTIQRTQQEDSAVYLCASSFVQGAGELFFGEGSRLTVL.

The rearrangement links TRBV29-1 to TRBJ1-1, with D unclear. The CDR3 length is 13 residues. Germline CDR1 reads SQVTM; CDR2 reads ANQGSEA. V lost 4 bases, J lost 1 base, and 10 bases lay in between. The CDR3, as DNA: TGCAGCGTTGTGAGGGCGGGGAACACTGAAGCTTTCTTT. Translation gives CSVVRAGNTEAFF.

J is TRBJ2-7 and V is TRBV5-1; either TRBD1 or TRBD2 may fit D (7 bases each). This CDR3 has 14 residues. V lost 5 bases, J lost 2 bases, and 14 bases lay in between. Germline-derived CDR1 and CDR2 are SGHRS and YFSETQ. The DNA of the CDR3 is TGCGCCAGCAGGTGGCAGGGGGGGCCCTACGAGCAGTACTTC. Translating it yields CASRWQGGPYEQYF.

The chain employs TRBV28 and TRBJ2-1; TRBD1 agrees at 8 bases. After removal of 5 bases from V and 7 bases from J, the junction contained 7 bases not matched to a gene. This CDR3 contains 14 residues. The germline CDR1 and CDR2 sequences are MDHEN and SYDVKM. The CDR3 sequence: CASSPPDRVNEQFF. The CDR3 region has the DNA TGTGCCAGCAGTCCCCCGGACAGGGTAAATGAGCAGTTCTTC.

The chain employs TRBV5-4 and TRBJ2-1; no firm D call. Germline V gene lookup returns CDR1 SGHNT and CDR2 YYREEE (reference sequence). V lost 0 bases and J lost 5, with 6 bases in between. This CDR3 is 13 amino acids long. CDR3 bases: TGTGCCAGCAGCTTGGTGCGAAACAATGAGCAGTTCTTC. Amino acid sequence: CASSLVRNNEQFF.